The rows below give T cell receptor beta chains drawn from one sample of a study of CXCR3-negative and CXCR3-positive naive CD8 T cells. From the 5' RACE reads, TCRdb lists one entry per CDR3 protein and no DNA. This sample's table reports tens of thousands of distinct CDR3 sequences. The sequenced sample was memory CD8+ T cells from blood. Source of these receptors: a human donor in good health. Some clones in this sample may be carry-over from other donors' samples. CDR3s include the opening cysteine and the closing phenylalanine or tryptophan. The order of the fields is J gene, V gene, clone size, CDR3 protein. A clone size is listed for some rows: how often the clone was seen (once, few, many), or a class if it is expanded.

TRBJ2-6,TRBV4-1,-,CASSQDPGGGGSGANVLTF
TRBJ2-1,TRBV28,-,CASSLDSGSWGSYNEQFF
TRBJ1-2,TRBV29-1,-,CSVEAGGRPYGYTF
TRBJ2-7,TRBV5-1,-,CASSGGWLSDEQYF
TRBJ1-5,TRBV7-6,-,CASSLGRGLNQPQHF
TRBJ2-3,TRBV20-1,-,CSANLAGEATDTQYF
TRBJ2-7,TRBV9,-,CASSVWGGYGDEQYF
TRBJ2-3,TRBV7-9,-,CASSLGVDTQYF
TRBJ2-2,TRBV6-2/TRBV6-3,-,CASSYGAGETGELFF
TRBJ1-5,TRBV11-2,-,CASSLWEDQPQHF
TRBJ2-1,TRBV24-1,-,CATSDGTSGLLEQFF
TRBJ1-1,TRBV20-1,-,CSAKSPSRDTEAFF
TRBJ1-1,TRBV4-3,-,CASSQSGGGTEAFF
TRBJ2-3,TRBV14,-,CASSQEDYPTQYF
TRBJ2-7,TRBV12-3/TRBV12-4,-,CASSGDRSGLYEQYF
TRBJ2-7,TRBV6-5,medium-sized,CASSLGPEQYF
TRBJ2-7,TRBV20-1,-,CSARRPYGPYEQYF
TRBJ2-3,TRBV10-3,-,CATRDTTSSTDTQYF
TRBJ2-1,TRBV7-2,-,CASTPGQGYYNEQFF
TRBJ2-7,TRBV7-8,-,CASSLGQGFYEQYF
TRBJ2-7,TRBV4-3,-,CASSQTAGTGIYEQYF
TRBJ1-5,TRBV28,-,CASTFGDRPYSNQPQHF
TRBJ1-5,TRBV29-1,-,CSAATGQPNQPQHF
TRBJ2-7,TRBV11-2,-,CASGGGYEQYF
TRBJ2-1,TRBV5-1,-,CASSFVSYNEQFF
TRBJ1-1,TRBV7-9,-,CASSLDVNTEAFF
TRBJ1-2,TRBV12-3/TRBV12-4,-,CATSWAVGYTF
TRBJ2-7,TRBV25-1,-,CASSGTLNPYEQYF
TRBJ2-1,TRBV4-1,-,CASSQDLSSLINEQFF
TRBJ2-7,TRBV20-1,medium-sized,CSARDWGLAGGEAYEQYF
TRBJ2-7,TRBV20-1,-,CSARGLDRSYEQYF
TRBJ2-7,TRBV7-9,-,CASSLGAGPIYEQYF
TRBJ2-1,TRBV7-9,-,CASSSSGAGYNEQFF
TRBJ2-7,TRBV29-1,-,CSVRTGISYEQYF
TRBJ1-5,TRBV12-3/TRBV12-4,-,CASSLEPNQPQHF
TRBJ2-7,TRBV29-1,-,CSVKGVAGDNAYEQYF
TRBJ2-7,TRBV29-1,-,CSVREPRLPYEQYF
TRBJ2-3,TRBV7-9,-,CASSDRGNFSDTQYF
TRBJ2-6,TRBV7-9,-,CAGAPTIGPRANVLTF
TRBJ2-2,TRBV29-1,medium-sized,CSVGQGEAGELFF
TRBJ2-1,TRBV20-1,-,CSASGGGLSYNEQFF
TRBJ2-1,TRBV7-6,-,CASSLVGIYNEQFF
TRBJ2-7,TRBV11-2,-,CASSHLAFGRSIYEQYF
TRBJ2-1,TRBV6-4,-,CASSDSKGGSYNEQFF
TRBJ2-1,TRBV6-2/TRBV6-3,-,CASSYLGEYNEQFF
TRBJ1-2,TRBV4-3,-,CASSQDKGAGYGYTF
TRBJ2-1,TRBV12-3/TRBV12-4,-,CASSLGDGYNEQFF
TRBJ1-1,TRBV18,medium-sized,CASSEQGTNTEAFF
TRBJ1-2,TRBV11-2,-,CASSLLIGTAYGYTF
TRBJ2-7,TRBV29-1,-,CSVLAGGPVEQYF
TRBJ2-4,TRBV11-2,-,CASSSGRDGAKNIQYF
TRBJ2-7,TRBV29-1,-,CSVGQGRYEQYF
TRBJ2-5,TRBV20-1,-,CSAIHSRRGKETQYF
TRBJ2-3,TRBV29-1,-,CSVGEQGYSTDTQYF
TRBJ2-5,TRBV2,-,CASRRTSSQETQYF
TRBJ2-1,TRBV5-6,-,CASSLAIGVEQFF
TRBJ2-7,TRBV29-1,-,CSVEERYEQYF